A selection of T cell receptor beta chains follows, all from one sample in a study of early T cells in non-severe SARS-CoV-2 infection. MiXCR, applied by TCRdb to the 5' RACE reads, yields one record per CDR3 protein. The profile covers tens of thousands of distinct CDR3 sequences, with 6% to 8% appearing a single time and approximately 6.3% taken by the ten largest. The material sequenced was whole blood, taken at baseline. Receptor source: an adult who was a healthcare worker with PCR-confirmed SARS-CoV-2 infection or an uninfected control (not recorded which). CDR3s include the opening cysteine and the closing phenylalanine or tryptophan.

j_call v_call cdr3_aa
TRBJ2-5 TRBV28 CASKQGGETQYF
TRBJ2-5 TRBV7-8 CASGTGRDETQYF
TRBJ2-1 TRBV20-1 CSAETSGGNYNEQFF
TRBJ2-5 TRBV3-1 CASSQGPGKETQYF
TRBJ1-3 TRBV7-9 CASSLSLARLADTIYF
TRBJ2-4 TRBV7-8 CASSLFEKGRNIQYF
TRBJ2-1 TRBV6-2/TRBV6-3 CASSRTVDNEQFF
TRBJ2-3 TRBV7-2 CASSRTSGKTDTQYF
TRBJ1-1 TRBV11-2 CASSFTGGPNTEAFF
TRBJ2-5 TRBV20-1 CSGKGLAGVGETQYF
TRBJ2-6 TRBV20-1 CSARPEGVLRSGANVLTF
TRBJ2-1 TRBV11-3 CASSYLGDNEQFF
TRBJ2-3 TRBV5-1 CASSLVGVTGYTQYF
TRBJ2-3 TRBV11-2 CASSLDYRTDTQYF
TRBJ1-2 TRBV3-1 CASSPGYLSDGYTF
TRBJ2-5 TRBV11-2 CASSLARQGYQETQYF
TRBJ2-7 TRBV4-1 CASSQAGQGGDERYF
TRBJ2-5 TRBV19 CASSEGRQETQYF
TRBJ1-5 TRBV18 CASSTEQQPQHF
TRBJ1-2 TRBV28 CASSPPRLNYGYTF
TRBJ1-6 TRBV25-1 CASSELTGNSPLHF
TRBJ2-4 TRBV12-3/TRBV12-4 CASSLAGQVMWGIQYF